This T cell receptor (beta chain) derives from a study of cytomegalovirus exposure and HLA in healthy donors (TCRdb year 2017). For the wider study: According to an earlier analysis of 450 to 650 of the donors, some 180 million T cells yielded over 100 million unique TCR beta sequences and about 300 Gb of sequence data. Roughly 320 gigabases of sequencing data and around 80 million unique TCR sequences made up an early release that covered under 750 HLA-typed donors. Among the roughly 400 genotyped donors, around 81% belonged to the genetic ancestry cluster associated with self-reported Caucasian donors. The study aimed to test whether cataloging public T cell receptors could reveal signatures of past pathogen exposure. The T cell repertoires of 550 to 850 subjects were profiled by immunosequencing and related to cytomegalovirus serostatus. Besides the first cohort of some 670 subjects, a separate validation cohort made up of roughly 120 different subjects was used. To predict cytomegalovirus infection status, the study combined high-throughput TCR immunosequencing, statistical association of individual TCRs with disease status, and machine learning. To study patterns of TCR occurrence, a later analysis re-analyzed previously published TCR beta repertoires from more than 550 donors and added high-resolution HLA genotyping. In the later analysis, no new phenotypic data were used to find candidate immune exposures; instead, reliance was placed on TCR beta sequences and their occurrence across donors. To decide whether each TCR beta V gene segment behaved as functional or pseudogenic, an earlier analysis of 587 of the donors relied on high-throughput TCR beta sequencing. Donor age, sex, ethnicity and CMV serostatus were collected together with the repertoire data. In a later genetic analysis, genome-wide SNP genotypes for about three fifths of the roughly 670 donors were used, and that subset was treated as a discovery cohort. All discovery cohort repertoires had been generated using a single sequencing platform. Both class I and class II loci were covered by HLA typing, at four-digit resolution. Typing coverage differed by locus: A, B, C, DRB1 and DQB1 were typed in about 629-630 donors, DQA1 in roughly 510, DPA1 in some 600, and DPB1 in roughly 450. Because of strong linkage in the cohort, roughly five DR-DQ haplotypes were treated as single units for association and clustering. Among several hundred genotyped donors of the cohort, an average of roughly 230,000 unique TCR beta nucleotide sequences was sequenced per donor, of which approximately 18% were non-productive.

As concerns this clone: What this receptor recognizes is not known. No much larger clone is present one base from it, and per-base qualities are unavailable.

What the work shows at the level of the full study, not this receptor alone: In a later analysis, 15,000 to 20,000 TCR beta sequences were associated with specific HLA alleles at a false discovery rate of 0.05. Because counts were too low, approximately 18 rarely observed V segments, including chromosome 9 orphons, were excluded from the earlier analysis of under 650 of the donors. A cluster of highly shared sequence variants was judged likely to represent a technical artifact of the sequencing pipeline. A later analysis reported that several top co-occurrence clusters appeared linked to parvovirus B19, influenza, CMV and Epstein-Barr virus. When HLA alleles, especially DR and DQ, strongly co-occurred, TCR associations were difficult to assign to individual alleles. Because HLA typing was unavailable for some donors at each locus, only the typed subset was used in association tests. The cohort was sequenced for TCR beta chains only, and without alpha or paired-chain data the features that could be detected were limited. In vitro tests confirmed that a few of the cytomegalovirus-associated TCR beta chains recognize cytomegalovirus antigens. In an earlier analysis of fewer than 700 of the donors, most TCR beta V segments appeared in productive rearrangements about 87% or about 30% of the time, broadly matching IMGT annotations. A further reported finding was that TCR beta sequences accurately predicted the HLA-A and HLA-B alleles for most subjects in the first cohort. CMV serostatus was the only immune exposure information available for the cohort. Correlated functional status among segregating V segments might be attributable to linkage disequilibrium, but an unknown experimental factor could not be ruled out. The classifier was reported to diagnose cytomegalovirus status with high specificity and sensitivity in both the original cohort and the validation cohort. Roughly uniform sequencing depth across donors was assumed in presence/absence analyses, although this assumption may not hold. In a later analysis, most CMV-associated TCR beta chains were found to appear HLA-restricted, with HLA associations seemingly driven largely by CMV exposure. The authors suggested that the approach could potentially be extended to other disease states and immunological phenotypes. Across donors, most TCR sequences were observed very rarely, whereas some public TCRs were present in many individuals. V-gene and J-gene trimming of TCR beta chains was associated with a missense DCLRE1C variant in a later genetic analysis, and the association was replicated in an independent cohort. In a later analysis, HLA-associated TCR beta chains showed more clonal expansion and lower generation probabilities than non-associated chains that were equally common. According to a later analysis, TCR association rates differed among HLA loci, with DRB1 alleles showing the most associated TCRs and HLA-C alleles showing the fewest. The study gave a list of 150 to 200 TCR beta chains associated with cytomegalovirus. A later genetic analysis reported fewer N-insertions in productive TCRs among donors in an Asian-associated ancestry cluster than the approximately 700-donor mean.

The cohort consisted of hundreds of healthy bone marrow donors. Cohort members were all nominally healthy when sampled, although unrecorded immune exposures were likely present. Of the roughly 620 cohort members, roughly 300 had positive CMV serostatus and 350 to 450 had negative CMV serostatus, and CMV serostatus was not recorded for the donor. Every donor gave a peripheral blood sample, and the peripheral blood mononuclear cells from that sample were used for TCR beta sequencing. Genomic DNA was extracted from the blood cell samples with the Qiagen DNeasy Blood Extraction Kit. The library was produced with the immunoSEQ multiplex PCR assay. A mixture of 60 forward primers for TCR Vbeta segments and 13 reverse primers for TCR Jbeta segments was used in the multiplex PCR. The CDR3 region of rearranged TCR beta genes was amplified from genomic DNA with a multiplex PCR assay. The Illumina HiSeq System was used to sequence the amplified TCR beta libraries as 87-base-pair reads. In the original analysis: In a later analysis, roughly 80 million unique TCR beta chains were counted across the 500 to 850 repertoires, and about 9.9 million of these chains were shared by at least two donors. Raw reads were error-corrected and collapsed into unique sequences by a nearest-neighbor algorithm in which closely related sequences were merged to remove PCR and sequencing errors. To assign V, D and J gene segments, CDR3 sequences were aligned to IMGT reference sequences. For a sequence to be retained, a match of at least six nucleotides was required to both a V gene segment and a J gene segment. Rearrangements were called productive when the CDR3 lacked stop codons and stayed in frame with V and J; all others were non-productive. CDR3 was defined according to IMGT convention as the region running from the second conserved V-encoded cysteine to the conserved J-encoded phenylalanine. The earlier analysis of 587 of the donors excluded any sequence lacking an unambiguous match to a single V gene segment. An earlier analysis of a few hundred of the donors classified V segments as functional when productive rearrangements were above 56.7% and as segregating when the standard deviation between donors was above 5%. To diagnose cytomegalovirus status from the catalog of TCR beta chain sequences, a statistical classification framework was built. V and J gene assignment, in a later analysis, came from comparing TCR nucleotide sequences with IMGT/GENE-DB human TR gene sequences. Using the TCRdist pipeline, a later analysis assigned CDR3 sequences along with most-parsimonious VDJ recombination scenarios. In a later analysis, each TCR beta chain was defined by its CDR3 amino acid sequence together with its V-gene family, and reads without a unique V-gene family were excluded. To address suspected cross-contamination and a sequencing artifact, a later analysis removed some 620 highly shared, low-generation-probability nucleotide sequences. In a later analysis, a clonal expansion index was calculated for each public chain from normalized within-repertoire ranks of inferred template counts. Generation probabilities in a later analysis came from a VDJ recombination model fitted to out-of-frame rearrangements, and those results were checked against IGoR. Hypergeometric tests were used in a later analysis to score TCR-TCR, TCR-HLA and TCR-CMV co-occurrence, with a repertoire-size bias correction applied to the TCR pairs. In a later analysis, false discovery rates were estimated by permuting HLA or CMV assignments 20 times. In a later analysis, co-occurring TCRs were grouped with DBSCAN, and TCRdist sequence similarity was added when clustering was performed within HLA-allele-positive subsets. For co-occurrence clustering, repertoires with fewer than 30,000 or more than 120,000 public chains were excluded, along with five or six repertoires with anomalous nucleotide sharing. TCRdb provides this immuneACCESS table in a form limited to in-frame rearrangements. Some clones are lacking; in checked studies, under half of them reflect an unresolved V gene, and why the rest are absent is not known. Clone size and V and J calls were adopted from that table, with D and trimming inferred from the DNA. The sample data list over 85,000 clones, and roughly three fifths of these were observed just once. Approximately 4.3% of the sample is in the top ten clones.

This clonotype originated in a human donor in good health. The sample consisted of PBMCs.

The CDR3 sequence is CASSGPGSSYNEQFF. The bases read TGTGCCTCAAGTGGACCGGGGAGCTCCTACAATGAGCAGTTCTTC. The rearrangement combines TRBV30 with TRBJ2-1, and possibly TRBD2, on 5 matching bases. From its cysteine to its phenylalanine, the CDR3 spans 15 amino acids. Solely the CDR3 DNA is kept, with 45 bases framed from the first base. The germline V gene (reference sequence) supplies CDR1 GTSNPN and CDR2 SVGIG. The V and J ends are trimmed by 7 bases and 0 bases, leaving 16 bases between them. With the portions outside the CDR3 filled from the reference TRBV30 and TRBJ2-1 genes, the complete variable region becomes SQTIHQWPATLVQPVGSPLSLECTVEGTSNPNLYWYRQAAGRGLQLLFYSVGIGQISSEVPQNLSASRPQDRQFILSSKKLLLSDSGFYLCASSGPGSSYNEQFFGPGTRLTVL.